Presented here are 32 T cell receptor beta chains from one specimen sequenced in a study of T cells after posttransplantation cyclophosphamide. Generated by immunoSEQ multiplex PCR, the TCRdb table keeps only in-frame clones and is missing some. The sample includes about 53,000 clones, 86% seen only once; the top ten take about 3%. Input material: PBMCs. These receptors were collected from a man younger than 45 with a blood cancer, CMV-positive, and with a related stem cell donor.

For this clone: Sequence at one end of the junction differs from germline and may be a read error. The V and J genes are TRBV16 and TRBJ2-7, with 11 bases matching TRBD1. Germline V gene sequence: CDR1 KGHSY, CDR2 FQNENV. There are 13 residues in the CDR3. The CDR3 here is CASSPSWTGQGDF. As DNA, the CDR3 is TGTGCCAGCAGTCCTTCGTGGACGGGACAGGGGGACTTC.

The chain links TRBV15 to TRBJ1-4; D may be TRBD1 (5 bases). Trimming left V 0 bases short and J 8 bases short, with 22 bases between. The CDR3 covers 18 residues. Germline V gene data show CDR1 as LNHNV and CDR2 as YYDKDF (reference sequence). CDR3 residues: CATSREHPRPGNGEKLFF. The CDR3 DNA follows: TGTGCCACCAGCAGAGAACATCCCCGTCCAGGGAACGGGGAAAAACTGTTTTTT.

Remarks on this clone: Distinct nucleotide sequences in the sample also encode this CDR3. This chain links TRBV4-2 with TRBJ2-7; D gene unclear. Per the germline V gene, CDR1 is LGHNA and CDR2 is YNFKEQ. The V end was cut by 3 bases, the J end by 4 bases, with 10 bases between. This CDR3 is 13 amino acids long. This chain's CDR3 is CASSQARSYEQYF. The CDR3 coding sequence is TGTGCCAGCAGCCAGGCCCGAAGTTACGAGCAGTACTTC.

The gene calls are TRBV7-3 and TRBJ2-7; the D is unclear. Germline CDR1 reads SGHTA; CDR2 reads FQGTGA. This CDR3 is built from 14 residues. V lost 4 bases and J lost 7, with 17 bases in between. CDR3 nucleotides: TGTGCCAGCAGCTCACCTATAAACCCTTGGGAGCAGTACTTC. Translated: CASSSPINPWEQYF.

This chain connects TRBV25-1 to TRBJ2-3; 7 nucleotides line up with TRBD2. The V segment lost 4 bases and the J segment 3 bases; nucleotides outside the gene matches: 7. The CDR3 covers 15 residues. Looked up from germline, CDR1 is MGHDK and CDR2 is SYGVNS. The CDR3 DNA reads as TGTGCCAGCAGTGGAGCGGGGTTAACGACAGATACGCAGTATTTT. Its translation is CASSGAGLTTDTQYF.

J is TRBJ2-5 and V is TRBV7-3, with D hard to call. The V gene's germline CDR1 is SGHTA and CDR2 FQGTGA. This CDR3 comprises 13 residues. V lost 1 base, J lost 5 bases, and 8 bases lay in between. CDR3 DNA: TGTGCCAGCAGCTTAATCGTCTCGGAGACCCAGTACTTC. Translating gives CASSLIVSETQYF.

V gene TRBV7-6 combines with J gene TRBJ2-7; TRBD2 agrees at 9 bases. V shed 0 bases, J shed 0 bases, and the junction held 12 bases outside the gene matches. Germline assignment: CDR1 SGHVS and CDR2 FNYEAQ. CDR3 length: 19 amino acids. The CDR3 bases are TGTGCCAGCAGCTTAGCCGCAGCGGGAGGATCGGTCGCCTCCTACGAGCAGTACTTC. It is translated as CASSLAAAGGSVASYEQYF. The whole variable domain, remainder taken from reference TRBV7-6 and TRBJ2-7, is GAGVSQSPRYKVTKRGQDVALRCDPISGHVSLYWYRQALGQGPEFLTYFNYEAQQDKSGLPNDRFSAERPEGSISTLTIQRTEQRDSAMYRCASSLAAAGGSVASYEQYFGPGTRLTVT.

The CDR3 nucleotides are TGTGCCAGCAGTGTTTTAACACCGAACACCGGGGAGCTGTTTTTT. This translates into CASSVLTPNTGELFF. This chain connects TRBV2 to TRBJ2-2; D is uncertain. The ends were cut back, 4 bases at V and 0 bases at J, with 9 bases in the middle. The CDR3 runs 15 residues. CDR1 SNHLY and CDR2 FYNNEI come from the germline V gene.

Only one count was recorded for this clone. This chain joins TRBV18 and TRBJ1-5; D is perhaps TRBD1 (5 bases). CDR1 and CDR2 from the germline V gene are KGHSH and LQKENI. Trimming shortened V by 4 bases and J by 6 bases, and 19 bases separated the two germline ends. The length of the CDR3 is 16 residues. CDR3 residues: CASSRKTDGGGQPQHF. The CDR3 DNA follows: TGTGCCAGCTCACGAAAGACAGACGGGGGGGGTCAGCCCCAGCATTTT.

V gene TRBV7-9 combines with J gene TRBJ2-5, with TRBD1 matching 12 bases. Trimming took 2 bases from V and 5 from J; bases not matched to a gene: 3. CDR1 is SEHNR and CDR2 is FQNEAQ in the germline V gene (reference sequence). The CDR3 loop spans 15 amino acids. In DNA form, the CDR3 reads TGTGCCAGCAGCTTACGGGACAGGGGGCTCGAGACCCAGTACTTC. This translates into CASSLRDRGLETQYF.

The chain couples TRBV7-2 to TRBJ2-2; TRBD2 aligns across 8 bases. This CDR3 has 16 amino acids. Germline CDR1 reads SGHTA; CDR2 reads FQGNSA. The V gene end was trimmed by 1 base and the J gene end by 7 bases; junction bases not matched to a gene: 8. The CDR3 here is CASSLVPAGAFGELFF. CDR3 nucleotides: TGTGCCAGCAGCTTAGTCCCAGCGGGAGCCTTCGGGGAGCTGTTTTTT.

On this clone: One end of the junction varies from germline; a read error may be responsible. The chain is built from TRBV4-3 and TRBJ2-1; 10 nucleotides match TRBD1. Germline CDR1 and CDR2: LGHNA and YSLEER. The CDR3 is 15 residues long. CDR3 nucleotide sequence: TGCGCCAGCAGCGAAGACAGGGGGCAGTACAATGAGCAGTTCTTC. Translation: CASSEDRGQYNEQFF.

This clone appeared a single time. The V call is TRBV19, the J call TRBJ2-4, with 12 bases matching TRBD2. The CDR3 runs to 16 residues. V gave up 4 bases and J gave up 0 bases; unmatched junction bases: 1. CDR1 and CDR2 from the germline V gene are LNHDA and SQIVND (reference sequence). This CDR3 is CASSRTSGIAKNIQYF. The CDR3 coding sequence is TGTGCCAGTAGTAGGACTAGCGGGATAGCCAAAAACATTCAGTACTTC. The full variable domain, in which reference TRBV19 and TRBJ2-4 provide the parts outside the CDR3, is DGGITQSPKYLFRKEGQNVTLSCEQNLNHDAMYWYRQDPGQGLRLIYYSQIVNDFQKGDIAEGYSVSREKKESFPLTVTSAQKNPTAFYLCASSRTSGIAKNIQYFGAGTRLSVL.

The CDR3 reads CASSLGTPGLAEETQYF. As DNA, the CDR3 is TGTGCCAGCAGCTTAGGGACACCGGGACTAGCGGAAGAGACCCAGTACTTC. This chain uses TRBV11-2 with TRBJ2-5, with 11 nucleotides matching TRBD2. This CDR3 has 17 residues. V shed 1 base and J 3 bases; nucleotides not matched to a gene: 7. CDR1 SGHAT and CDR2 FQNNGV come from the germline V gene.

The CDR3 protein is CASSLSLANTQYF. The CDR3, as DNA: TGTGCCAGCAGCCTCTCGCTAGCGAATACGCAGTATTTT. The chain links TRBV14 to TRBJ2-3; tentative D call: TRBD2 (6 bases). CDR1 SGHDN and CDR2 FVKESK come from the germline V gene. This CDR3 is 13 amino acids long. Trimming removed 4 bases from V and 7 bases from J, with 12 bases in between.

The chain joins TRBV11-3 to TRBJ2-6; D is ambiguous. Germline CDR1 and CDR2: SGHNT and YENEEA. The CDR3 loop spans 16 amino acids. V lost 5 bases to trimming and J lost 0 bases, with 11 bases between them. The DNA of the CDR3 is TGTGCCAGCAGCCCTACTGGTATCTCTGGGGCCAACGTCCTGACTTTC. Translated, it gives CASSPTGISGANVLTF.

This chain joins TRBV11-2 and TRBJ2-1, with 13 bases matching TRBD2. The CDR3 contains 14 residues. From germline, CDR1 is SGHAT and CDR2 FQNNGV. The trim removed 5 bases at V and 8 bases at J, leaving 3 bases unmatched. CDR3 bases: TGTGCCAGCAGCCGGACTAGCGGGAGCCATGAGCAGTTCTTC. It encodes CASSRTSGSHEQFF.

The chain employs TRBV11-1 and TRBJ1-2; the match to TRBD1 covers 7 bases. The junction had 7 bases not matched to a gene; V was cut back by 5 bases and J by 4 bases. Germline V gene sequence: CDR1 SGHAT, CDR2 FQDESV (reference sequence). The CDR3 has 14 amino acids. This CDR3 is CASSPQRTGYGYTF. For the CDR3, the DNA is TGTGCCAGCAGCCCCCAACGGACAGGCTATGGCTACACCTTC.

This sequence joins TRBV19 and TRBJ1-5, with D possibly being TRBD1 (5 bases). V lost 6 bases and J 7 bases, leaving 13 bases between the germline ends. Germline CDR1 LNHDA, CDR2 SQIVND (reference sequence). The CDR3 covers 13 residues. CDR3 loop: CASSEQKGQPQHF. The CDR3 bases are TGTGCCAGTAGCGAACAAAAGGGGCAGCCCCAGCATTTT.

V usage is TRBV6-6 and J usage is TRBJ2-3; D call uncertain. Germline V gene sequence: CDR1 MNHNY, CDR2 SVGAGI (reference sequence). Between the trimmed V and J ends, which lost 2 bases and 6 bases, there was a span of 6 bases. The CDR3 is made up of 12 amino acids. The CDR3 bases are TGTGCCAGCAGTTACAGAGTCGATACGCAGTATTTT. This sequence encodes CASSYRVDTQYF.

This rearrangement joins TRBV7-2 to TRBJ1-3; D perhaps matches TRBD1 (6 bases). Germline V CDR1 and CDR2: SGHTA, FQGNSA. The V and J ends lost 3 bases and 0 bases respectively, with 12 bases between them. The CDR3 has 16 residues. The CDR3 DNA sequence: TGTGCCAGCAGCTTTCGACAGGCCAGCTCTGGAAACACCATATATTTT. Its translation: CASSFRQASSGNTIYF.

For this clone: Germline is not matched at one junction end, which may reflect a read error. The V call is TRBV5-5, the J call TRBJ2-3, with 7 bases identical to TRBD2. The germline V gene has CDR1 SGHKS and CDR2 YYEKEE (reference sequence). The CDR3 contains 16 residues. In DNA, the CDR3 is TGCGCCAGCAGCCAAGTTCGCGGGAGCGGCACAGATACGCAGTATTTT. This translates into CASSQVRGSGTDTQYF.

This chain connects TRBV27 to TRBJ1-1, with D unresolved. V was clipped by 8 bases and J by 3 bases, with 13 bases between them. This CDR3 has 13 amino acids. From germline, CDR1 is MNHEY and CDR2 SMNVEV (reference sequence). CDR3 coding DNA: TGTGCCAGCGCGGAGACGTATTACACTGAAGCTTTCTTT. Translated: CASAETYYTEAFF.

The CDR3 sequence: CASSSRRGSEQYF. DNA of the CDR3: TGTGCCAGCAGTAGCAGGCGGGGCAGCGAGCAGTACTTC. The chain couples TRBV5-6 to TRBJ2-7; D is possibly TRBD2 (6 bases). The CDR3 extends over 13 amino acids. V lost 5 bases, J lost 6 bases, and 15 bases lay in between. CDR1 and CDR2 from the germline V gene are SGHDT and YYEEEE.

V usage is TRBV28 and J usage is TRBJ2-3, with 7 positions matching TRBD2. With V trimmed by 6 bases and J by 1 base, 10 bases remained unmatched. The CDR3 totals 16 residues. Germline V lookup: CDR1 MDHEN, CDR2 SYDVKM. CDR3 region: CASSGRDAGGTDTQYF. The CDR3 nucleotides read TGTGCCAGCAGCGGCCGGGACGCGGGAGGCACAGATACGCAGTATTTT. The whole variable domain, remainder taken from reference TRBV28 and TRBJ2-3, is DVKVTQSSRYLVKRTGEKVFLECVQDMDHENMFWYRQDPGLGLRLIYFSYDVKMKEKGDIPEGYSVSREKKERFSLILESASTNQTSMYLCASSGRDAGGTDTQYFGPGTRLTVL.

The chain is built from TRBV6-6 and TRBJ2-1, with D possibly matching TRBD2 (5 bases). The V and J ends lost 8 bases and 9 bases respectively, with 11 bases between them. This CDR3 spans 11 amino acids. Germline assignment: CDR1 MNHNY and CDR2 SVGAGI (reference sequence). The CDR3: CASSRAGEQFF. CDR3 in DNA: TGTGCCAGCTCGAGGGCGGGTGAGCAGTTCTTC.

The V call is TRBV6-6, the J call TRBJ2-7; no definite D call. This CDR3 comprises 15 residues. Germline CDR1 reads MNHNY; CDR2 reads SVGAGI (reference sequence). V lost 2 bases to trimming and J lost 4 bases, with 15 bases between them. The CDR3 reads CASSYGPQISYEQYF. CDR3 nucleotide sequence: TGTGCCAGCAGTTACGGCCCTCAGATCTCTTACGAGCAGTACTTC.

The rearrangement uses TRBV6-5 and TRBJ2-1; maybe TRBD1 (5 bases). The CDR3 length is 14 residues. CDR1 is MNHEY and CDR2 is SVGAGI in the germline V gene. V was cut by 0 bases and J by 9 bases, with 12 bases left in between. The CDR3 sequence: CASSYSVLDSEQFF. The CDR3 DNA reads TGTGCCAGCAGTTACTCGGTTCTCGACAGTGAGCAGTTCTTC.

The gene calls are TRBV28 and TRBJ1-5; TRBD1 agrees at 11 bases. J gave up 1 base and V 4 bases, and 12 bases lay outside the gene matches. This CDR3 is built from 19 residues. Germline V gives CDR1 MDHEN, CDR2 SYDVKM. CDR3 loop: CASSSGQGAVSGSNQPQHF. CDR3 bases: TGTGCCAGCAGTTCCGGACAGGGGGCCGTATCGGGGAGCAATCAGCCCCAGCATTTT.

In this sample, this clone turned up once. V usage is TRBV18 and J usage is TRBJ2-7; 10 positions agree with TRBD1. Trimming at V came to 3 bases and at J to 2 bases, leaving 4 bases not matched to a gene. Germline V gives CDR1 KGHSH, CDR2 LQKENI. This CDR3 contains 15 residues. The CDR3: CASSPDGQGAYEQYF. DNA of the CDR3: TGTGCCAGCTCACCCGATGGACAGGGGGCCTACGAGCAGTACTTC.

Only a few counts were recorded for this clone. This chain links TRBV25-1 with TRBJ1-2; no definite D call. Germline V gene lookup returns CDR1 MGHDK and CDR2 SYGVNS. The V and J ends lost 8 bases and 2 bases respectively, with 9 bases between them. The CDR3 covers 12 residues. The CDR3 DNA sequence: TGTGCCAGCTTCTCACAGAACTATGGCTACACCTTC. Its protein is CASFSQNYGYTF.

This clone was recorded once. J is TRBJ1-3 and V is TRBV5-1, with 8 bases matching TRBD1. J was trimmed by 0 bases and V by 0 bases; bases with no gene match: 5. The germline V gene encodes CDR1 SGHRS and CDR2 YFSETQ. This CDR3 has 17 residues. The CDR3 loop reads CASSLAGTGYSGNTIYF. The CDR3 nucleotides read TGCGCCAGCAGCTTGGCCGGGACAGGCTACTCTGGAAACACCATATATTTT.